These T cell receptor beta chains were read from a single sample in a study of blood T cell repertoires in COVID-19. Repertoires were generated with immunoSEQ multiplex PCR, while TCRdb's copy carries only in-frame clones and drops some. Counted here are around 250,000 clones, about nine tenths occurring once; the ten biggest clones make up about 2.2%. The sample was peripheral blood. The origin of the receptors is a man aged 30-40 years who had recovered from COVID-19. CDR3s include the opening cysteine and the closing phenylalanine or tryptophan.

v_gene,CDR3aa
TRBV27,CASSLIGQGAGTEAFF
TRBV27,CASSSGTGVERSPLHF
TRBV9,CASSSGLSPGANVLTF
TRBV5-1,CASSWGTSGGDEQFF
TRBV7-9,CASSLDGPDGYTF
TRBV6-5,CASSRQVWNTEAFF
TRBV4-3,CASSQDWASSYEQYF
TRBV7-9,CASSDTAGEQYF
TRBV25-1,CASSAWTGGEIYGYTF
TRBV19,CASSPDRMDSPLHF
TRBV4-2,CASSQVLGRNEQYF
TRBV18,CASSPTGTEQYF
TRBV4-1,CASSLQGAYEQYF
TRBV6-5,CASVSWAGGNQPQHF
TRBV12-3/TRBV12-4,CASSLRGFEQFF
TRBV10-2,CASQRRGPTRTDTQYF
TRBV11-2,CASSLVNAGAYEQYF
TRBV7-2,CASSLAGDYGYTF
TRBV19,CASKGETRWHQPQHF
TRBV29-1,CSVDLGAEAFF
TRBV19,CASSIWGEGNQPQHF
TRBV5-6,CASSIYRGPYNEQFF
TRBV24-1,CAIRRGNEQFF
TRBV28,CASTLSRDGTQYF
TRBV11-2,CASSSGTGGGYEQFF
TRBV27,CASSSLTGATEAFF
TRBV24-1,CATSEFKGDEQFF
TRBV2,CASSERDSYGYTF
TRBV18,CASSPPTEGPTYEQYF
TRBV6-1,CASSEVQGNQPQHF